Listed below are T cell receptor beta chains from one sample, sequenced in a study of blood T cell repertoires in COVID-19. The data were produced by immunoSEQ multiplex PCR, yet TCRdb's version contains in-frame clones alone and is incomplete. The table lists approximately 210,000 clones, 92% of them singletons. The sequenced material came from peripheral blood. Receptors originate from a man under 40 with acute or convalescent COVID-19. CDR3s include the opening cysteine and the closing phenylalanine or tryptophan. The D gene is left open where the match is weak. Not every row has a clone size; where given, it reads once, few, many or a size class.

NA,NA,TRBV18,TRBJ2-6,TGTGCCAGCTCACTCCTCGGACAAAACTCTGGGGCCAACGTCCTGACTTTC,CASSLLGQNSGANVLTF
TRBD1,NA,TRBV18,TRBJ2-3,TGTGCCAGCTCACCATCCGGGACAGGGATCACAGATACGCAGTATTTT,CASSPSGTGITDTQYF
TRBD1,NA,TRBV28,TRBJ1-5,TGTGCCAGCAAGACAGGGGGCGGCAATCAGCCCCAGCATTTT,CASKTGGGNQPQHF
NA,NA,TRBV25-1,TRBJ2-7,TGTGCCAGCACAGGGAGGTTCTACGAGCAGTACTTC,CASTGRFYEQYF
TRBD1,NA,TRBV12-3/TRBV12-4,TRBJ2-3,TGTGCCAGCAGCCGGACAGGGAATACGCAGTATTTT,CASSRTGNTQYF
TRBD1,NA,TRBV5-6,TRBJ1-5,TGTGCCAGCAGCTACGGGACAGGGGGGAGCAATCAGCCCCAGCATTTT,CASSYGTGGSNQPQHF
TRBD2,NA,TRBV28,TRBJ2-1,TGTGCCAGCAGTTTGACTAGCGGTAACCTCTACAATGAGCAGTTCTTC,CASSLTSGNLYNEQFF
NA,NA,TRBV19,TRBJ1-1,TGTGCCAGTAGTGTACAGGGACCCGCTGAAGCTTTCTTT,CASSVQGPAEAFF
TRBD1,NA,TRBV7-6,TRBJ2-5,TGTGCCAGCAGCTCCCGGGACAGGGAGACCCAGTACTTC,CASSSRDRETQYF
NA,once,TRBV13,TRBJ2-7,TGTGCCCTTCGCTACGAGCAGTACTTC,CALRYEQYF
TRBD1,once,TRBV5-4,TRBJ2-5,TGTGCCAGCAGCTTGGGGACAGGGATGTACCAAGAGACCCAGTACTTC,CASSLGTGMYQETQYF
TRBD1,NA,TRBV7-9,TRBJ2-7,TGTGCCAGCAGCTTACGCGGGACAGGGGGCGCCTACGAGCAGTACTTC,CASSLRGTGGAYEQYF
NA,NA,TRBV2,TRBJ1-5,TGTGCCAGCACAGGGTTAGCTACCAACCAGCCCCAGCATTTT,CASTGLATNQPQHF
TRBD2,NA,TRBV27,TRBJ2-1,TGTGCCAGCCACCGAGCGGGAGGGTACAATGAGCAGTTCTTC,CASHRAGGYNEQFF
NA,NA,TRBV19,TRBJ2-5,TGTGCCAGTAGCTCCGGGATAGGGGAGACCCAGTACTTC,CASSSGIGETQYF
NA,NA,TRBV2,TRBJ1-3,TGTGCCAGCAGTTACCAAGAGACCATATATTTT,CASSYQETIYF
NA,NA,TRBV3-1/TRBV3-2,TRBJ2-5,TGTGCCACCACCCGGTCGGGGGTAAAGACCCAGTACTTC,CATTRSGVKTQYF
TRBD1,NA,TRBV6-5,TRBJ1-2,TGTGCCAGCAGTTACTTGGGACAGACTAACTATGGCTACACCTTC,CASSYLGQTNYGYTF
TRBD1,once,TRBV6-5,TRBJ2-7,TGTGCCAGCAGTCCGTGGGACAGGCGCAACGAGCAGTACTTC,CASSPWDRRNEQYF
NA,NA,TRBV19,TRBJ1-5,TGTGCCAGTAGTATACGGAGAAATCAGCCCCAGCATTTT,CASSIRRNQPQHF
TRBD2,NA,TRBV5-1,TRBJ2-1,TGCGCCAGCAGCCCCGGGGGGATAAACAATGAGCAGTTCTTC,CASSPGGINNEQFF
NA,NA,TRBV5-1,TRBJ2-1,TGCGCCAGCAGCCCGACTGGATACAATGAGCAGTTCTTC,CASSPTGYNEQFF
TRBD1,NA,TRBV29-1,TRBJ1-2,TGCAGCGCCCATTTAGACCGGGACAGGGGCCGAAACTATGGCTACACCTTC,CSAHLDRDRGRNYGYTF
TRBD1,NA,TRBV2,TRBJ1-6,TGTGCCAGCAGTGCCAAATTGGGGACAGGGGGAGGTTCACCCCTCCACTTT,CASSAKLGTGGGSPLHF
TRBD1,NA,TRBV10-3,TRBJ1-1,TGTGCCATCAGTGACTCCGGGACAGGAAGAAAAGCTTTCTTT,CAISDSGTGRKAFF
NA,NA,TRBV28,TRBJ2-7,TGTGCCAGCAGTTTATTGGCCCCGGGGAGACTGGGATACGAGCAGTACTTC,CASSLLAPGRLGYEQYF
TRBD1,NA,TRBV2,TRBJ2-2,TGTGCCAGCACGACAGGGGCCGGGGAGCTGTTTTTT,CASTTGAGELFF
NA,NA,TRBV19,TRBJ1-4,TGTGCCCGTGATAGCGACGGGGGGAGCGAAAAACTGTTTTTT,CARDSDGGSEKLFF
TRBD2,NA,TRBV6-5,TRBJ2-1,TGTGCCAGCAAAATCAGCGGGGGCTCCTACAATGAGCAGTTCTTC,CASKISGGSYNEQFF
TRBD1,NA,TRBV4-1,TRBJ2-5,TGCGCCAGCAGTCTCTCGGGACAGCGGAAAGAGACCCAGTACTTC,CASSLSGQRKETQYF
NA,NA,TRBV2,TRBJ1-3,TGTGCCAGCCTCGGACAGCCGAGCTCTGGAAACACCATATATTTT,CASLGQPSSGNTIYF
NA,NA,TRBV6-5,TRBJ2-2,TGTGCCAGCCGTTCCACGAACACCGGGGAGCTGTTTTTT,CASRSTNTGELFF
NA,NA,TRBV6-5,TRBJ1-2,TGTGCCAGCACAGGGTACTATGGCTACACCTTC,CASTGYYGYTF
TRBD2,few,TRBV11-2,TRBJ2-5,TGTGCCAGCAGCTTAGTAGCGGGACGGTTGAGAGGGAGAGAGACCCAGTACTTC,CASSLVAGRLRGRETQYF
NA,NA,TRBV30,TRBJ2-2,TGTGCCTGGAGACAGGGCGGCTACGGCACCGGGGAGCTGTTTTTT,CAWRQGGYGTGELFF
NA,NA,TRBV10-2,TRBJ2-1,TGCGCCAGCAGTGAGTCGACTCACCCCCAGTTCTTC,CASSESTHPQFF
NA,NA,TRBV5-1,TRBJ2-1,TGCGCCAGCAGCTTGGACGGGAGAGGCTACAATGAGCAGTTCTTC,CASSLDGRGYNEQFF
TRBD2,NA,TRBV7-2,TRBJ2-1,TGTGCCAGCAGCCCAGCGGGGGGCTTTTACAATGAGCAGTTCTTC,CASSPAGGFYNEQFF
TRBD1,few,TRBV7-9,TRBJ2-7,TGTGCCAGCAGCGCCTCGGACAGGGGCGTGCAGTACTTC,CASSASDRGVQYF
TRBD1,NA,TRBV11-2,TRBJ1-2,TGTGCCAGCAGCACCCACCGGGACAGGGTCTATGGCTACACCTTC,CASSTHRDRVYGYTF
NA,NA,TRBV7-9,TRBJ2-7,TGTGCCAGCAGCTTAGGGATAGGACTCGGCACCTTC,CASSLGIGLGTF
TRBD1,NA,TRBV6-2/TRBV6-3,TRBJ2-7,TGTGCCAGCAGCCCGGGACAGGGGACTGACGAGCAGTACTTC,CASSPGQGTDEQYF